The subject of this entry is one T cell receptor beta chain. The target antigen is unknown. These data belong to a study of CD8 T cells in ankylosing spondylitis. The V and J ends lost 0 bases and 2 bases, in that order; junction bases with no gene match: 3. Germline V CDR1 and CDR2: DFQATT, SNEGSKA (reference sequence). The CDR3 loop spans 14 amino acids. General study results and limits: Some of these motif variants have turned up before, in reports on reactive arthritis synovial fluid and blood. A TCR beta motif of roughly 8 highly homologous variants appeared characteristic of ankylosing spondylitis blood.

Each CDR3 protein is one row after TCRdb ran MiXCR on the 5' RACE reads. Of approximately 290,000 distinct CDR3 sequences in the sample, around 20% were seen once. The sample consisted of blood, either unsorted or a sorted T cell fraction (not recorded which). The chain links TRBV20-1 to TRBJ2-5, with TRBD2 matching 7 bases. The TCR comes from a female donor with ankylosing spondylitis or in good health (not recorded which). The CDR3 region is CSARDPGLQETQYF. The CDR3 region has the DNA TGCAGTGCTAGAGATCCGGGACTACAAGAGACCCAGTACTTC.